This TCR beta chain was found in a study of beta chain features in type 1 diabetes. Study information: There was similarity between patients and healthy donors in age, gender and cell yields.

Every isolated RNA sample was fully reverse transcribed, so sequencing captured expressed TCRB transcripts. The method was immunoSEQ multiplex PCR; TCRdb's version includes in-frame clones alone and lacks a portion of them. In the table there are hundreds of thousands of clones, 10% to 15% of which are singletons. This clone was counted only a few times. Its antigen is as yet unknown. Study-level findings and limits: Researchers caution that PCR might favor shorter templates, equally among patients and controls. In every one of the four CD4+ subsets, TCRB CDR3s were moderately but significantly shorter in Type 1 diabetes patients.

The V gene's germline CDR1 is SGHTA and CDR2 FQGTGA. This CDR3 is 13 amino acids long. V was shortened by 2 bases and J by 4 bases, with 7 bases between the two germline ends. J is TRBJ2-3 and V is TRBV7-3; D is perhaps TRBD1 (5 bases). The material sequenced was naive CD4+ T cells from blood. This TCR was sampled from a woman between 18 and 30 years old with type 1 diabetes. This CDR3 reads CASSLQGPDTQYF. The DNA of the CDR3 is TGTGCCAGCAGCTTACAGGGCCCAGATACGCAGTATTTT.